The sequence of this T cell receptor beta chain was determined in a study of early T cells in non-severe SARS-CoV-2 infection. Study-level background: Bulk RNA taken from unsorted whole blood was sequenced, leaving chains unpaired.

Study-wide results and caveats: Sequences matched to VDJdb favored anti-spike CD8 responses, while private and CD4 specificities were missed.

This clonotype appeared many times. Its antigen is not identified. The trim removed 0 bases at V and 1 base at J, leaving 8 bases unmatched. This CDR3 spans 16 amino acids. Germline V CDR1 and CDR2: DFQATT, SNEGSKA (reference sequence). Unique molecular identifier tags were affixed to discrete cDNA molecules. TCRdb re-called the 5' RACE reads through MiXCR, storing one row per CDR3 protein. The table has around 61,000 distinct CDR3 sequences, 10% to 14% seen once. The sample consisted of whole blood. This receptor was identified in an adult who was a healthcare worker with PCR-confirmed SARS-CoV-2 infection or an uninfected control (not recorded which). V usage is TRBV20-1 and J usage is TRBJ2-7, with TRBD1 identical over 8 bases. The CDR3 reads CSAREIKTGDSYEQYF. The CDR3 DNA reads TGCAGTGCTAGAGAAATTAAGACAGGGGATTCCTACGAGCAGTACTTC.